This paragraph reports one TCR beta chain. This record comes from a study of blood T cell repertoires in COVID-19. Looking at the study overall: Specimens from acute and convalescent COVID-19 originated in the United States, Italy and Spain. PBMCs, B-cell-depleted T cells, or T cells were the source of the cDNA or gDNA that made up the material.

Trimming at V came to 2 bases and at J to 9 bases, leaving 4 bases not matched to a gene. CDR1 is LNHNV and CDR2 is YYDKDF in the germline V gene (reference sequence). The CDR3 runs 15 residues. Per the original methods: The authors estimated nucleated cell counts from reference gene primer amplification. Sequencing used immunoSEQ multiplex PCR; TCRdb keeps in-frame clones, though not all of them. V and J calls and clone size are as listed in that table; D and trimming were resolved from the DNA. The sample holds over 130,000 clones, around four fifths seen once. This clonotype originated in a woman aged 80 or older with acute or convalescent COVID-19. Sequencing was done on a sample of peripheral blood. This rearrangement joins TRBV15 to TRBJ2-1, with 13 bases that match TRBD2. The CDR3 DNA follows: TGTGCCACCAGCAGACGACTAGCGGGGGGCACTGAGCAGTTCTTC. This translates into CATSRRLAGGTEQFF.